Each of the 30 T cell receptor beta chains below was sequenced from the same sample in a study of blood T cells in healthy people across ages (dated by TCRdb to the mid-2010s). Library generation was performed with 5' RACE. The instrument was an Illumina HiSeq 2500. A second PCR of about 7 to 12 cycles was run with a J-beta primer mix and a sample-barcoded 5' primer. TCRdb redid the processing of the public reads, applying fastp at Q25 and MiXCR, and retained in-frame beta chains. Rows merge per CDR3 protein into single entries with the most common DNA and genes. The sample yields 1.5 million to 2 million distinct CDR3 sequences; roughly 32% were counted once. The top ten constitute approximately 11% of the sample. The sample comprised blood. Source of these receptors: a woman in her twenties or thirties in good health.

This clonotype was found once. A much larger clone is a single base away; this may be a read error. The CDR3 spells CAVSDYNEQFF. The CDR3 coding sequence is TGTGCCGTCAGTGACTACAATGAGCAGTTCTTC. The chain has TRBV10-3 and TRBJ2-1; D is unclear. CDR1 ENHRY and CDR2 SYGVKD come from the germline V gene. The CDR3 has 11 residues.

This clonotype has just a few counts. CDR3 nucleotides: TGCAGTGCTAGAGATTGGCGCGAGGCCTCCTACGAGCAGTACTTC. Protein product: CSARDWREASYEQYF. The chain uses TRBV20-1 and TRBJ2-7; D is undetermined. The CDR3 length is 15 residues. Trimming pared 0 bases from V and 0 bases from J, leaving 12 bases between. Germline V gene sequence: CDR1 DFQATT, CDR2 SNEGSKA (reference sequence).

There are a few counts of this clonotype. The V call is TRBV7-2, the J call TRBJ2-1; the D is unclear. Germline CDR1 SGHTA, CDR2 FQGNSA. The CDR3 length is 10 residues. Trimming left V 8 bases short and J 9 bases short, with 8 bases between. The CDR3 loop reads CASGWREQFF. DNA of the CDR3: TGTGCCAGCGGTTGGCGTGAGCAGTTCTTC.

Comments on this clonotype: It may be a read error: a sequence one base away is much more abundant. The chain uses TRBV29-1 and TRBJ2-5; TRBD2 matches at 9 bases. The CDR3 contains 12 residues. Germline V gene sequence: CDR1 SQVTM, CDR2 ANQGSEA. The CDR3 spells CSVTSGQETRYF. The DNA for the CDR3 is TGCAGCGTGACTAGCGGCCAAGAGACCCGGTACTTC.

This clonotype came up many times. The chain combines TRBV7-9 with TRBJ2-7; D unclear. In germline, CDR1 is SEHNR, CDR2 FQNEAQ (reference sequence). CDR3 length: 11 residues. V gave up 5 bases and J gave up 6 bases, with 8 bases separating them. This chain's CDR3 is CASSLGREQYF. The CDR3, as DNA: TGTGCCAGCAGCCTAGGTCGCGAGCAGTACTTC.

A word on this clonotype: At one boundary the junction diverges from the germline segment, which might be a read error. This CDR3 is CASSNGTSGAYEQYF. For the CDR3, the DNA is TGTGCCAGCAGTAATGGGACTAGCGGCGCCTACGAGCAGTACTTT. The rearrangement joins TRBV9 to TRBJ2-7; 11 bases line up with TRBD2. This CDR3 is 15 amino acids long. Germline-derived CDR1 and CDR2 are SGDLS and YYNGEE. Filled out from reference TRBV9 and TRBJ2-7, the complete variable domain reads DSGVTQTPKHLITATGQRVTLRCSPRSGDLSVYWYQQSLDQGLQFLIQYYNGEERAKGNILERFSAQQFPDLHSELNLSSLELGDSALYFCASSNGTSGAYEQYFGPGTRLTVT.

This CDR3 is CASSYTQGLNTEAFF. The CDR3, as DNA: TGTGCCAGCAGCTATACACAGGGGCTCAACACTGAAGCTTTCTTT. This chain uses TRBV12-3 or TRBV12-4 with TRBJ1-1, with 7 bases matching TRBD1. Trimming cost V 6 bases and J 2 bases; bases outside gene matches: 9. CDR3 length: 15 amino acids.

This clonotype was observed a handful of times. V is TRBV5-5 and J is TRBJ2-5, with 8 bases fitting TRBD2. Germline assignment: CDR1 SGHKS and CDR2 YYEKEE (reference sequence). Losses at the gene ends were 4 bases for V and 1 base for J; bases not matched to a gene: 6. The CDR3 spans 15 residues. CDR3 DNA: TGTGCCAGCAGCATACTAGCGGCCACCCAAGAGACCCAGTACTTC. Translated: CASSILAATQETQYF.

Written as DNA, the CDR3 is TGCAGTGCTAGCGGGGGGGCTCCAATCAACACCGGGGAGCTGTTTTTT. This sequence encodes CSASGGAPINTGELFF. The chain has TRBV20-1 and TRBJ2-2; 8 nucleotides agree with TRBD2. The J segment lost 2 bases and the V segment lost 3 bases, leaving 8 bases of the junction unmatched. The CDR3 has 16 residues. Germline assignment: CDR1 DFQATT and CDR2 SNEGSKA (reference sequence).

The sample holds a few counts of this clonotype. V gene TRBV15 combines with J gene TRBJ2-7, with TRBD1 matching over 8 bases. CDR1 and CDR2 (germline): LNHNV, YYDKDF (reference sequence). Trimming at V came to 0 bases and at J to 5 bases, leaving 6 bases not matched to a gene. The CDR3 is 15 residues long. CDR3 in amino acids: CATSRDGKTGDEQYF. The CDR3 region has the DNA TGTGCCACCAGCAGAGATGGGAAGACAGGGGACGAGCAGTACTTC.

In regard to this clonotype: A read error may account for a junction end that differs from germline. J is TRBJ2-5 and V is TRBV4-1; 7 bases are shared with TRBD1. Germline CDR1 is MGHRA and CDR2 is YSYEKL. This CDR3 comprises 15 residues. In DNA, the CDR3 is TGCGCCAGCAGCCAGGCAGGACAGGCACAAGGGACCCAGTACTTC. This encodes CASSQAGQAQGTQYF.

This chain uses TRBV6-5 with TRBJ2-5, with TRBD2 as a possible D gene (6 bases). Trimming took off 4 bases at V and 5 bases at J, with 14 bases between the two ends. The CDR3 covers 14 residues. Germline CDR1 MNHEY, CDR2 SVGAGI. CDR3 DNA: TGTGCCAGCAGTTCCCTTACTAGCTGGGAGACCCAGTACTTC. Its protein product is CASSSLTSWETQYF.

The table lists this clonotype with a few counts. The V call is TRBV9, the J call TRBJ2-1; D is unclear. CDR1 is SGDLS and CDR2 is YYNGEE in the germline V gene. The CDR3 spans 15 residues. With 1 base removed from V and 7 bases from J, the gap between germline ends came to 15 bases. The CDR3, as DNA: TGTGCCAGCAGCGTAAACAGTCTTTTCCAAAATGAGCAGTTCTTC. Protein product: CASSVNSLFQNEQFF.

The genes are TRBV5-1 and TRBJ2-3, with D maybe TRBD2 (6 bases). Germline V gene data show CDR1 as SGHRS and CDR2 as YFSETQ. Trimming pared 3 bases from V and 4 bases from J, leaving 18 bases between. This CDR3 spans 16 amino acids. CDR3 nucleotides: TGCGCCAGCAGCTCGGGGGTGGAAGGAAGGGCAGATACGCAGTATTTT. Amino acid sequence: CASSSGVEGRADTQYF. The full variable domain, with the rest looked up from reference TRBV5-1 and TRBJ2-3, is KAGVTQTPRYLIKTRGQQVTLSCSPISGHRSVSWYQQTPGQGLQFLFEYFSETQRNKGNFPGRFSGRQFSNSRSEMNVSTLELGDSALYLCASSSGVEGRADTQYFGPGTRLTVL.

The chain recombines TRBV7-9 with TRBJ2-3, with D tentatively TRBD1 (5 bases). V dropped 6 bases and J dropped 0 bases, with 16 bases sitting between them. The germline CDR1 and CDR2 sequences are SEHNR and FQNEAQ (reference sequence). The CDR3 is 16 residues long. The CDR3 region has the DNA TGTGCCAGCAGTTCAAACAGGACCCTTAGCACAGATACGCAGTATTTT. Its protein is CASSSNRTLSTDTQYF.

There are a few counts of this clonotype. The chain is built from TRBV27 and TRBJ1-5; D gene ambiguous. The CDR3 length is 15 residues. V lost 2 bases and J 3 bases, leaving 11 bases between the germline ends. Germline loops: CDR1 MNHEY, CDR2 SMNVEV (reference sequence). The CDR3 is CASSLAGGFNQPQHF. DNA for the CDR3: TGTGCCAGCAGTTTAGCCGGTGGGTTCAATCAGCCCCAGCATTTT.

This clonotype was picked up a small number of times. The CDR3 coding sequence is TGTGCCAGCAGCCAGGACCGACCAGATACGCAGTATTTT. Its translation: CASSQDRPDTQYF. The V gene is TRBV5-4, the J gene TRBJ2-3; D gene uncertain. This CDR3 spans 13 amino acids. Germline loops: CDR1 SGHNT, CDR2 YYREEE (reference sequence). V shed 4 bases and J shed 4 bases, with 10 bases lying between them.

The chain combines TRBV5-1 with TRBJ2-2; the D gene is possibly TRBD2 (6 bases). Per germline, CDR1 SGHRS and CDR2 YFSETQ. This CDR3 is 17 amino acids long. Trimming stripped 1 base from V and 4 bases from J, with 17 bases between. Written as DNA, the CDR3 is TGCGCCAGCAGCTTGTCCCCGCGGGGCTCAAGCACCGGGGAGCTGTTTTTT. Its protein product is CASSLSPRGSSTGELFF.

The J gene is TRBJ2-1, the V gene TRBV6-5; 8 bases match TRBD1. Unmatched junction bases numbered 7, after V lost 6 bases and J lost 3 bases. The germline V gene encodes CDR1 MNHEY and CDR2 SVGAGI. CDR3 length: 15 amino acids. The chain's CDR3 is CASRGQGPIYNEQFF. CDR3 bases: TGTGCCAGCAGAGGACAGGGCCCCATCTACAATGAGCAGTTCTTC.

This clonotype was detected many times. The chain combines TRBV11-2 with TRBJ2-5; D gene uncertain. The V gene lost 6 bases and the J gene lost 5 bases, with 13 bases spanning the gap. Germline V gives CDR1 SGHAT, CDR2 FQNNGV. This CDR3 region has 13 residues. The DNA for the CDR3 is TGTGCCAGCAGTTCTAATGATGGGGAGACCCAGTACTTC. This gives the protein CASSSNDGETQYF.

This clonotype was picked up many times. The V gene is TRBV29-1, the J gene TRBJ2-5, with 14 bases identical to TRBD2. Trimming removed 6 bases from V and 5 bases from J; junction bases left unmatched: 11. Per the germline V gene, CDR1 is SQVTM and CDR2 is ANQGSEA. The CDR3 consists of 16 residues. CDR3 nucleotides: TGCAGCGTCATGCCCGGGACTAGCGGGAGAAGCGAGACCCAGTACTTC. It translates to CSVMPGTSGRSETQYF.

This rearrangement joins TRBV3-1 to TRBJ2-7; TRBD2 is a possible D gene (5 bases). TRBJ2-5 matches the DNA end more closely, so the J call is doubtful. Germline V gives CDR1 LGHDT, CDR2 YNNKEL (reference sequence). The CDR3 runs 15 residues. CDR3 loop: CASSQGFGEGETQYF. The CDR3 DNA reads TGTGCCAGCAGCCAAGGCTTCGGGGAAGGAGAGACCCAGTACTTC.

This clonotype was counted between two and nine times. J is TRBJ2-4 and V is TRBV29-1; no definite D call. Germline CDR1 SQVTM, CDR2 ANQGSEA. Deletions cut 4 bases from V and 15 bases from J, with 19 bases between. The CDR3 runs 12 residues. The CDR3: CSVVEESYERYF. The CDR3 DNA is TGCAGCGTTGTCGAAGAGTCCTACGAGCGGTACTTC. Using reference TRBV29-1 and TRBJ2-4 for the parts outside the CDR3, the full variable domain is SAVISQKPSRDICQRGTSLTIQCQVDSQVTMMFWYRQQPGQSLTLIATANQGSEATYESGFVIDKFPISRPNLTFSTLTVSNMSPEDSSIYLCSVVEESYERYFGAGTRLSVL.

This clonotype has a handful of counts. This chain's CDR3 is CASSSSVSGRNEQFF. CDR3 in DNA: TGTGCCAGCAGTTCCTCGGTGAGCGGGAGAAATGAGCAGTTCTTC. The V call is TRBV27, the J call TRBJ2-1; TRBD2 matches at 8 bases. The germline CDR1 and CDR2 sequences are MNHEY and SMNVEV (reference sequence). V shed 4 bases and J 7 bases; nucleotides not matched to a gene: 9. The CDR3 spans 15 residues.

The chain employs TRBV28 and TRBJ1-2, with D hard to call. V was pared by 5 bases and J by 2 bases, with 15 bases between. This CDR3 has 15 residues. Germline CDR1 MDHEN, CDR2 SYDVKM. The CDR3 DNA sequence: TGTGCCAGCAGTCCCTCCCCCGAAGGCAACTATGGCTACACCTTC. Protein product: CASSPSPEGNYGYTF.

Details on this clonotype: A much more abundant neighbour one base away suggests this may be a read error. This sequence joins TRBV15 and TRBJ2-1, with D uncertain. This CDR3 contains 12 residues. Germline-derived CDR1 and CDR2 are LNHNV and YYDKDF (reference sequence). The CDR3 protein is CATSRLYNVQFF. The CDR3, as DNA: TGTGCCACCAGCAGACTTTACAATGTGCAGTTCTTC.

This clonotype was picked up a small number of times. V usage is TRBV5-1 and J usage is TRBJ1-6; 8 nucleotides agree with TRBD1. This CDR3 region has 17 residues. J lost 7 bases, V lost 4 bases, and 13 bases had no gene match. Germline V lookup: CDR1 SGHRS, CDR2 YFSETQ. The DNA for the CDR3 is TGCGCCAGCAGCCCGGATCCCGACAGGGGCCCAAATTCACCCCTCCACTTT. Its translation: CASSPDPDRGPNSPLHF.

This clonotype was seen more than once but under ten times. The J gene is TRBJ2-1, the V gene TRBV24-1, with a weak D call TRBD2 (6 bases). CDR1 is KGHDR, CDR2 SFDVKD, per germline. Between the trimmed V and J ends, which lost 1 base and 8 bases, there was a span of 17 bases. CDR3 length equals 16 residues. The DNA for the CDR3 is TGTGCCACCAGTGATTTTAACTTAGGACCGGGGGATGAGCAGTTCTTC. Translation: CATSDFNLGPGDEQFF.

The rearrangement uses TRBV20-1 and TRBJ2-1, with 8 bases matching TRBD2. The CDR3 has 12 residues. Germline values: CDR1 DFQATT, CDR2 SNEGSKA (reference sequence). The CDR3 coding sequence is TGCGGCGCTAGTCGGCGGGGGGATGAGCAGTTCTTC. This sequence encodes CGASRRGDEQFF.

This clonotype was seen more than once but under ten times. The chain couples TRBV12-3 or TRBV12-4 to TRBJ1-4, with 7 bases aligning to TRBD1. J was trimmed by 8 bases and V by 3 bases; bases with no gene match: 6. The CDR3 runs 14 residues. The CDR3 DNA follows: TGTGCCAGCAGTTTCACAGGGGCGAGGGAAAAACTGTTTTTT. Amino acids: CASSFTGAREKLFF.